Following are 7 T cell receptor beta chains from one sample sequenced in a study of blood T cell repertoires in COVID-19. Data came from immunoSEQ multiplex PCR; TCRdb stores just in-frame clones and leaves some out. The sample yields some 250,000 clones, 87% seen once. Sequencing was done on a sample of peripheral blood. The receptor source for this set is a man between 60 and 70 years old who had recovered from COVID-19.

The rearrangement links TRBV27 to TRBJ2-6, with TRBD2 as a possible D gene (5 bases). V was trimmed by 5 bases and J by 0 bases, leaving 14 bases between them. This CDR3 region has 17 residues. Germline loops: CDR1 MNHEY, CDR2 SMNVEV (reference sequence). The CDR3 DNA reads TGTGCCAGCAGTCCCTTTATTGCGGGCTCTGGGGCCAACGTCCTGACTTTC. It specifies CASSPFIAGSGANVLTF.

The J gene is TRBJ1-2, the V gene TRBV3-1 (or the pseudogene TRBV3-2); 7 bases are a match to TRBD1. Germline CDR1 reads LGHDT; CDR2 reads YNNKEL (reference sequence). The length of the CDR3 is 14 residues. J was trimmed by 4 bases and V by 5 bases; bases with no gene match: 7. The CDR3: CASSSGQAGYGYTF. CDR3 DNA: TGTGCCAGCAGCTCCGGACAGGCGGGCTATGGCTACACCTTC.

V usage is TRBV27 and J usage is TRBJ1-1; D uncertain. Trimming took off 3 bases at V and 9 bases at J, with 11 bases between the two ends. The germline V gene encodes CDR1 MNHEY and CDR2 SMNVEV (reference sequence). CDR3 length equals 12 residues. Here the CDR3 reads CASSLGGVKAFF. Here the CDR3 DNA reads TGTGCCAGCAGTTTGGGTGGAGTGAAAGCTTTCTTT.

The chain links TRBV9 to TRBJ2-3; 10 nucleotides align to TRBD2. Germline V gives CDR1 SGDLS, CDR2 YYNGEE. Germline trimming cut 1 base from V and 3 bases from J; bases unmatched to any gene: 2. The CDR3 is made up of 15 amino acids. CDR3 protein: CASSVTSGVTDTQYF. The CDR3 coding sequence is TGTGCCAGCAGCGTAACTAGCGGGGTAACAGATACGCAGTATTTT.

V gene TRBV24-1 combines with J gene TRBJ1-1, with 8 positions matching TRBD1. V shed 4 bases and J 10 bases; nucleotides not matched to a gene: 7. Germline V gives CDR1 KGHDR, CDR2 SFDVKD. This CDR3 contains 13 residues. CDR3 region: CATSDPDGQGAFF. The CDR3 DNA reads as TGTGCCACCAGTGACCCTGACGGACAGGGAGCTTTCTTT.

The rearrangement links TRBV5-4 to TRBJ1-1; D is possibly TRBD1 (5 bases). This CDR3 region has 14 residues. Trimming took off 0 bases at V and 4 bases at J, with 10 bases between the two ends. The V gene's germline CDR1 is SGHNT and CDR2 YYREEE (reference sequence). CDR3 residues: CASSLEQGSTEAFF. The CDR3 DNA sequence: TGTGCCAGCAGCTTGGAGCAGGGCAGCACTGAAGCTTTCTTT.

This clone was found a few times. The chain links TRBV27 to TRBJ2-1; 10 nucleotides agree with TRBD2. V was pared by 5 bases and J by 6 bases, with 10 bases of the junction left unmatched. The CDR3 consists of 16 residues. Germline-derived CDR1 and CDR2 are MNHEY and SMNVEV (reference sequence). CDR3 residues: CASSPIGLADFNEQFF. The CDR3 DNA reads TGTGCCAGCAGTCCTATAGGACTAGCGGATTTCAATGAGCAGTTCTTC.